This T cell receptor (beta chain) was captured by sequencing in a study of cytomegalovirus exposure and HLA in healthy donors. Broader study findings: The study flagged approximately 180 TCR beta chains as cytomegalovirus-associated. That first-cohort TCR clusters tended to co-occur in the approximately 120 validation repertoires was found in a later analysis. Confirmation was obtained in vitro that three CMV-associated chains are specific for CMV antigens.

With respect to this clone: What it binds is not known.

Only in-frame clones appear in the TCRdb table, and some are missing; sequencing was by immunoSEQ multiplex PCR. The table records 100,000 to 150,000 clones, around 90% of them present only once. This clonotype was obtained from a woman between 18 and 29 years old in good health and CMV-seronegative. Sequencing input: PBMCs.

The CDR3 sequence: CASSSRDNPSGEQYF. In nucleotides, the CDR3 is TGTGCCAGCAGCAGTCGGGACAACCCCTCGGGGGAGCAGTACTTC. This sequence joins TRBV9 and TRBJ2-7; a weak D match, TRBD1 (6 bases). Germline-derived CDR1 and CDR2 are SGDLS and YYNGEE. V shed 4 bases and J shed 7 bases, with 21 bases lying between them. This CDR3 has 15 amino acids.